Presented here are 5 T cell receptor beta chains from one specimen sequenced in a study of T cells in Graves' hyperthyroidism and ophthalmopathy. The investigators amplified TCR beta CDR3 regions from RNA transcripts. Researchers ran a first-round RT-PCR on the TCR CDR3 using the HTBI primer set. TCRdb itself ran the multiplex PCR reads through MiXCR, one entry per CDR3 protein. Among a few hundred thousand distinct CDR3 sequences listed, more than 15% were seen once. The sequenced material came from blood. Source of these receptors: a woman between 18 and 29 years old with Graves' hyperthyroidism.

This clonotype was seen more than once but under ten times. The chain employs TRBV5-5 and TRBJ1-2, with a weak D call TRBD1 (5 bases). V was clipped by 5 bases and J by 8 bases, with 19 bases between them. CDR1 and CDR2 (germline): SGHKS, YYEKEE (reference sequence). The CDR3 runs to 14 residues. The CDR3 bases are TGTGCCAGCAGTATTGGGGCCCCGGTGCAAGGCTACACCTTC. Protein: CASSIGAPVQGYTF.

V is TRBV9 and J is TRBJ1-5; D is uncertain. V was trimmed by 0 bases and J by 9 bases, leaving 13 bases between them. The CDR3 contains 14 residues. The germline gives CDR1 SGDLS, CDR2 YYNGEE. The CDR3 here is CASSVAPGGGPQHF. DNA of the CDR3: TGTGCCAGCAGCGTAGCCCCGGGCGGAGGGCCCCAGCATTTT.

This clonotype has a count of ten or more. In DNA form, the CDR3 reads TGTGCCACCAGTGGCTGGTCTCGGCAGATCGGCGAGCAGTACTTC. Protein product: CATSGWSRQIGEQYF. V is TRBV24-1 and J is TRBJ2-7; D not certain. CDR1 is KGHDR and CDR2 is SFDVKD in the germline V gene. Deletions cut 5 bases from V and 6 bases from J, with 19 bases between. The CDR3 loop spans 15 amino acids.

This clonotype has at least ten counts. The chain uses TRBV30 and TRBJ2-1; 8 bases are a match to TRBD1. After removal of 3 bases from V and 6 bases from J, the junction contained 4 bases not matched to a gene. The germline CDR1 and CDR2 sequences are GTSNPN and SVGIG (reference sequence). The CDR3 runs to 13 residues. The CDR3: CAWSAGTGNEQFF. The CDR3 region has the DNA TGTGCCTGGAGCGCCGGGACAGGCAATGAGCAGTTCTTC.

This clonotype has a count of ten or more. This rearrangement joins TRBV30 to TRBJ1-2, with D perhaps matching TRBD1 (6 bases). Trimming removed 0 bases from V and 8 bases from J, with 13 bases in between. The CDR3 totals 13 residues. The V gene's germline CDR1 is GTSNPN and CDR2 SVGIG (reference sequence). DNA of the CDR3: TGTGCCTGGAGTGTACAAGATGGGGGCGGCTACACCTTC. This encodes CAWSVQDGGGYTF.